This is a list of T cell receptor beta chains from one sample in a study of cytomegalovirus exposure and HLA in healthy donors. TCRdb's table, derived via immunoSEQ multiplex PCR, lists solely in-frame clones and lacks some. The repertoire holds about 56,000 clones, with over 85% as singletons. Material: PBMCs. The source of these receptors is a man aged 18 to 29 in good health and CMV-seronegative. Both conserved end residues are part of each CDR3. Each record gives: V gene, CDR3 length, clone size, J gene, D gene, CDR3 DNA, CDR3 protein. D genes are given only for firm matches. Some rows mark clone size as missing; the rest say once, few, many or name a class of expanded clone.

V gene: TRBV13
CDR3 length: 18
clone size: -
J gene: TRBJ2-1
D gene: TRBD2
CDR3 DNA: TGTGCCAGCAGCTTAGGCCTAGGGACTAGCGGCTTTTGGAATGAGCAGTTCTTC
CDR3 protein: CASSLGLGTSGFWNEQFF

V gene: TRBV9
CDR3 length: 14
clone size: -
J gene: TRBJ2-3
D gene: -
CDR3 DNA: TGTGCCAGCAGCGTATCGGCAGCAACGGGTACGCAGTATTTT
CDR3 protein: CASSVSAATGTQYF

V gene: TRBV9
CDR3 length: 13
clone size: -
J gene: TRBJ1-3
D gene: -
CDR3 DNA: TGTGCCAGCAGCTCAGGACAGTTTAACACCATATATTTT
CDR3 protein: CASSSGQFNTIYF

V gene: TRBV15
CDR3 length: 15
clone size: once
J gene: TRBJ1-4
D gene: TRBD1
CDR3 DNA: TGTGCCACCAGCGGACAGACAGGGGGCGGTGAAAAACTGTTTTTT
CDR3 protein: CATSGQTGGGEKLFF

V gene: TRBV7-6
CDR3 length: 12
clone size: -
J gene: TRBJ1-2
D gene: TRBD1
CDR3 DNA: TGTGCCAGCAGCGCGGACAGGCATGGCTACACCTTC
CDR3 protein: CASSADRHGYTF

V gene: TRBV19
CDR3 length: 14
clone size: -
J gene: TRBJ1-1
D gene: -
CDR3 DNA: TGTGCCAGCAACACAGGGCGCTCGAACACTGAAGCTTTCTTT
CDR3 protein: CASNTGRSNTEAFF

V gene: TRBV19
CDR3 length: 13
clone size: -
J gene: TRBJ2-7
D gene: -
CDR3 DNA: TGTGCCAGTAGTAATAAAATCTCCTACGAGCAGTACTTC
CDR3 protein: CASSNKISYEQYF

V gene: TRBV9
CDR3 length: 15
clone size: -
J gene: TRBJ2-3
D gene: TRBD1
CDR3 DNA: TGTGCCAGCAGCGGACTAGGGACAGGGGCAGATACGCAGTATTTT
CDR3 protein: CASSGLGTGADTQYF

V gene: TRBV5-4
CDR3 length: 14
clone size: -
J gene: TRBJ1-1
D gene: -
CDR3 DNA: TGTGCCAGCAGCTTGGACAGGGCGGTCACTGAAGCTTTCTTT
CDR3 protein: CASSLDRAVTEAFF

V gene: TRBV6-6
CDR3 length: 15
clone size: -
J gene: TRBJ2-5
D gene: TRBD2
CDR3 DNA: TGTGCCAGCAGCCGTGGCCTAGCGGGACAAGAGACCCAGTACTTC
CDR3 protein: CASSRGLAGQETQYF

V gene: TRBV19
CDR3 length: 14
clone size: few
J gene: TRBJ2-5
D gene: -
CDR3 DNA: TGTGCCAGTAGTTCTCAGGGTGGTCAAGAGACCCAGTACTTC
CDR3 protein: CASSSQGGQETQYF

V gene: TRBV10-3
CDR3 length: 14
clone size: -
J gene: TRBJ1-1
D gene: -
CDR3 DNA: TGTGCCATCAGTGGGACAGAGGGGAACACTGAAGCTTTCTTT
CDR3 protein: CAISGTEGNTEAFF

V gene: TRBV7-2
CDR3 length: 14
clone size: -
J gene: TRBJ2-5
D gene: TRBD1
CDR3 DNA: TGTGCCAGCAGCTTAGCGGGACAGCAAGAGACCCAGTACTTC
CDR3 protein: CASSLAGQQETQYF

V gene: TRBV7-6
CDR3 length: 17
clone size: -
J gene: TRBJ2-5
D gene: TRBD2
CDR3 DNA: TGTGCCAGCAGCTTGGGGCTAGCGGCCACTAGAAAAGAGACCCAGTACTTC
CDR3 protein: CASSLGLAATRKETQYF

V gene: TRBV7-2
CDR3 length: 15
clone size: -
J gene: TRBJ2-7
D gene: -
CDR3 DNA: TGTGCCAGCAGCTCTAGGCGGGGACCGGGCTACGAGCAGTACTTC
CDR3 protein: CASSSRRGPGYEQYF

V gene: TRBV4-3
CDR3 length: 17
clone size: few
J gene: TRBJ1-3
D gene: TRBD1
CDR3 DNA: TGCGCCAGCAGTACCCTTCATTCAGGGGGCGCTGGAAACACCATATATTTT
CDR3 protein: CASSTLHSGGAGNTIYF

V gene: TRBV7-2
CDR3 length: 18
clone size: -
J gene: TRBJ1-3
D gene: -
CDR3 DNA: TGTGCCAGCAGCACGAATAGGGACTCCCGCTACTCTGGAAACACCATATATTTT
CDR3 protein: CASSTNRDSRYSGNTIYF

V gene: TRBV29-1
CDR3 length: 15
clone size: -
J gene: TRBJ1-2
D gene: -
CDR3 DNA: TGCAGCGTTGAAGCCCCCACAGGGACGGTCTATGGCTACACCTTC
CDR3 protein: CSVEAPTGTVYGYTF

V gene: TRBV14
CDR3 length: 17
clone size: -
J gene: TRBJ1-3
D gene: -
CDR3 DNA: TGTGCCAGCAGCCCCCCCGGGAGGAGGGCCTCTGGAAACACCATATATTTT
CDR3 protein: CASSPPGRRASGNTIYF

V gene: TRBV19
CDR3 length: 15
clone size: -
J gene: TRBJ2-1
D gene: -
CDR3 DNA: TGTGCCAGTAGTATGCAACAGGGCTCCTACAATGAGCAGTTCTTC
CDR3 protein: CASSMQQGSYNEQFF

V gene: TRBV19
CDR3 length: 15
clone size: -
J gene: TRBJ2-1
D gene: TRBD1
CDR3 DNA: TGTGCCAGTAGTCCTGGACAGGATTTGGACAATGAGCAGTTCTTC
CDR3 protein: CASSPGQDLDNEQFF

V gene: TRBV7-6
CDR3 length: 15
clone size: once
J gene: TRBJ2-1
D gene: TRBD2
CDR3 DNA: TGTGCCAGCAGCGGAACTAGCGGGGTTTTTAATGAGCAGTTCTTC
CDR3 protein: CASSGTSGVFNEQFF

V gene: TRBV5-1
CDR3 length: 15
clone size: few
J gene: TRBJ2-7
D gene: TRBD1
CDR3 DNA: TGCGCCAGCAGCTTGGCTGGGACAGGGGAATACGAGCAGTACTTC
CDR3 protein: CASSLAGTGEYEQYF

V gene: TRBV5-6
CDR3 length: 12
clone size: -
J gene: TRBJ1-5
D gene: -
CDR3 DNA: TGTGCCAGCAGCCATGGCAATCAGCCCCAGCATTTT
CDR3 protein: CASSHGNQPQHF

V gene: TRBV7-8
CDR3 length: 13
clone size: -
J gene: TRBJ2-7
D gene: TRBD2
CDR3 DNA: TGTGCCAGCAGCTTGACTAGCGGCTACGAGCAGTACTTC
CDR3 protein: CASSLTSGYEQYF

V gene: TRBV5-1
CDR3 length: 13
clone size: -
J gene: TRBJ2-3
D gene: TRBD1
CDR3 DNA: TGCGCCACTGGACAGGGGCACACAGATACGCAGTATTTT
CDR3 protein: CATGQGHTDTQYF

V gene: TRBV19
CDR3 length: 17
clone size: -
J gene: TRBJ2-1
D gene: -
CDR3 DNA: TGTGCCAGTAGTATATTTGGGCCCGGAAGCTCCTACAATGAGCAGTTCTTC
CDR3 protein: CASSIFGPGSSYNEQFF

V gene: TRBV7-3
CDR3 length: 16
clone size: -
J gene: TRBJ2-1
D gene: -
CDR3 DNA: TGTGCCAGCAGCTTCGTAGCGGTTAGCTCCTACAATGAGCAGTTCTTC
CDR3 protein: CASSFVAVSSYNEQFF

V gene: TRBV5-4
CDR3 length: 15
clone size: -
J gene: TRBJ2-6
D gene: -
CDR3 DNA: TGTGCCAGCAGCTATGGGACTTCTGGGGCCAACGTCCTGACTTTC
CDR3 protein: CASSYGTSGANVLTF